This TCR beta chain stems from a study of molecular identifiers for immune sequencing clone quantification (dated by TCRdb to 2016 to 2018). Background for the entire study: For a replicate experiment, the RNA from either about 20,000 or 100,000 naive CD8 T cells was divided into five aliquots, and four of those aliquots went on to sequencing. This methods study used CD8 T cells to benchmark TCR RNA copy counting and molecular-identifier clustering-based TCR repertoire sequencing (MIDCIRS). Overall study results and their limits: Spiked-in Jurkat TCR RNA (approximately eleven copies' worth), which is not part of the donor repertoire, was contained in the naive libraries. Spiked-in Jurkat TCR RNA equal to a single cell's worth was reported to be detectable even within one million naive CD8 T cells. In CMV-specific effector cells, over 99% of molecules were held by clones above 20 RNA copies, whereas under 1% of molecules were held by such clones in naive cells. Identical TCR molecules sharing a barcode could cause highly expanded clone sizes to be underestimated. Modeling gave around 2.7 recovered TCR RNA copies per cell versus around 10 by digital PCR, implying approximately 30% capture efficiency. When barcode sub-clustering was omitted, TCR diversity was inflated by chimeric consensus sequences, with chimeras reaching as high as 47%.

Naive CD8 T cell libraries were made from around 18,000 to 910,000 sorted cells using 10%, 30% or 50% of purified RNA. Naive CD8 T cells, defined as CD8+CD4-CCR7+CD45RA+, were FACS-sorted into RLT Plus buffer on a BD FACSAria II. Detection sensitivity was tested by spiking Jurkat RNA equal to around 11 TCR copies' worth into samples containing roughly 19,000-1,000,000 naive CD8 T cells. CD8 T cells were enriched with RosetteSep CD8+ T Cell Enrichment Cocktail and Ficoll-Paque, followed by ACK red cell lysis. This clonotype came up a few times. It lacks a known antigen. No base quality information exists; no much larger clone differs at one position. Library preparation used PCR. Sequencing used an Illumina HiSeq 4000. Bulk TCR libraries were generated as previously described, with the TCR primers listed in Table S5 used. The Qiagen AllPrep DNA/RNA kit was used to purify total RNA. Before analysis, reads from multiple sequencing runs of one library were combined. In the authors' own workflow: Reads were retained only if an exact TCR constant sequence was present, and the retained reads were trimmed to 150 nt and grouped according to their 12-nt molecular barcodes. Reads inside each barcode group were sub-clustered using a 15% Levenshtein threshold, and a quality-weighted consensus sequence was constructed for each RNA molecule. Non-functional sequences were discarded, and so were lower-count sequences lying one edit away from another sequence. Barcode sub-clusters with fewer than 20% of the maximum read count were removed, based on fitting two negative binomial distributions. The public reads were reanalyzed by TCRdb: fastp trimming at Q25, MiXCR alignment, in-frame beta chains only. When rows share a CDR3 protein, they turn into one entry using the most common DNA and genes. V and J calls and clone size were set by TCRdb, not the authors. In all, the sample holds 300,000 to 350,000 distinct CDR3 sequences, and over 20% of those were seen once. Of the sample, approximately 0.84% is held by the ten largest clones.

V lost 7 bases and J lost 10 bases; the stretch between them is 25 bases long. Including cysteine and phenylalanine, the CDR3 has 15 amino acids. Only the CDR3 DNA stays, 45 bases, in frame from base 1. The specimen was naive CD8+ T cells from blood, with Jurkat cell RNA spiked in. Explained via the paper, the cell subset or site label denotes: FACS-sorted CD8+CD4-CCR7+CD45RA+ naive T cells. The sequence links TRBV12-3 or TRBV12-4 to TRBJ1-1; TRBD1 is a possible D gene, resting on 6 matching bases. This TCR was sampled from a human donor in good health. Some libraries in this study had Jurkat cell RNA spiked in. The CDR3 in this case is CASTPVASHRGGAFF. Read as DNA, the sequence is TGTGCCAGCACCCCGGTAGCCTCCCACCGAGGGGGAGCTTTCTTT.